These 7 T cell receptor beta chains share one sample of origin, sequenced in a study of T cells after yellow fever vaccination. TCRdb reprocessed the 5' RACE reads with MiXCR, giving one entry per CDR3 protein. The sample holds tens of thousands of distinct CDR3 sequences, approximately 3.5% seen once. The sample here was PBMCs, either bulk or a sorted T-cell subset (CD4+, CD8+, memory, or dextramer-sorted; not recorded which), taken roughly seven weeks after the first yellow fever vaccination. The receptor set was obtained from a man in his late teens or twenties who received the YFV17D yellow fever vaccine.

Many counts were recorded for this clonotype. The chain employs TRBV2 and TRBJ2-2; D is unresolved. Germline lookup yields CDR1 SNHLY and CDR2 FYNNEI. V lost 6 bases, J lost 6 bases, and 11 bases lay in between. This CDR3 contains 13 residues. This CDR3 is CASRVAVAGELFF. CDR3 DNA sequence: TGTGCCAGCAGGGTCGCGGTGGCCGGGGAGCTGTTTTTT.

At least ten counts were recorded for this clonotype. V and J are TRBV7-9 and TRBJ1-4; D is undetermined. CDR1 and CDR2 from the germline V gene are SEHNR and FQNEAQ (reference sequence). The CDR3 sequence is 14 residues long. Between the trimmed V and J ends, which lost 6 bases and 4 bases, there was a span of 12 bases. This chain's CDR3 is CASRGLYSNEKLFF. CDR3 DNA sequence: TGTGCCAGCAGGGGCCTCTATAGTAATGAAAAACTGTTTTTT.

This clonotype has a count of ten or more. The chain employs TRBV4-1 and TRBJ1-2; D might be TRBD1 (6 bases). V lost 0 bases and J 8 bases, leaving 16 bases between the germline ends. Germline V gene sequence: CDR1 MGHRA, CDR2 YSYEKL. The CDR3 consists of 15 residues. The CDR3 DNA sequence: TGCGCCAGCAGCCAAGAGCCCGCAGGGGCGGACGGCTACACCTTC. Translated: CASSQEPAGADGYTF.

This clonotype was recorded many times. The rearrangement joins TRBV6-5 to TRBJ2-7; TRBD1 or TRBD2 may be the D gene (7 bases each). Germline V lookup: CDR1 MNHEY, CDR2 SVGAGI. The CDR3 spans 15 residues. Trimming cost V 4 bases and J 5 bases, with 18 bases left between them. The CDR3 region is CASSSAGGGRNEQYF. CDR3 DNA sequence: TGTGCCAGCAGTTCCGCAGGGGGGGGCCGGAACGAGCAGTACTTC.

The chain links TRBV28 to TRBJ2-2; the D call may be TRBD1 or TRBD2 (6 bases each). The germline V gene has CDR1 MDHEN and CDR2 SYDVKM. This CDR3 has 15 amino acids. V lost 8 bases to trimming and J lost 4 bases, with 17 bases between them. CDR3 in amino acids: CASASVGASTGELFF. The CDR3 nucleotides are TGTGCCAGCGCTAGCGTGGGGGCCTCCACCGGGGAGCTGTTTTTT.

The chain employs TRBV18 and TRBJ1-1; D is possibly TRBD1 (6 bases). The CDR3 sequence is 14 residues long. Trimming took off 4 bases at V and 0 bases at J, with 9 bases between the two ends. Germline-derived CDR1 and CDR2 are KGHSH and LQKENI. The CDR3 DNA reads TGTGCCAGCTCACTGGGGGCGATGAACACTGAAGCTTTCTTT. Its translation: CASSLGAMNTEAFF.

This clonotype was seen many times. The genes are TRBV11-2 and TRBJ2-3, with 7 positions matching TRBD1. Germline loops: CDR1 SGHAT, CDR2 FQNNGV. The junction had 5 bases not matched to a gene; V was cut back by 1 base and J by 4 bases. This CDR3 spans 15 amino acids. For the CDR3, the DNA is TGTGCCAGCAGCTTAGGGCAGGGGGTGTCAGATACGCAGTATTTT. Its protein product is CASSLGQGVSDTQYF.